Sequencing of this TCR beta chain was carried out in a study of OX40 agonist ivuxolimab in advanced cancers. Study results and limitations: There were also nonresponders showing low normalized T-cell clonal expansion. There was clonal expansion of CD4+ and CD8+ blood T cells by week 6 at 0.1 to 3.0 mg/kg.

Method: immunoSEQ multiplex PCR; TCRdb's copy keeps in-frame clones and lacks some. The data contain around 40,000 clones, 70% to 90% of them singletons. This CDR3 has 15 residues. Germline V gene sequence: CDR1 MNHNS, CDR2 SASEGT. With V trimmed by 8 bases and J by 0 bases, 9 bases remained unmatched. Notes on this clone: What it binds is unknown.

Sequencing used CD4+ or CD8+ T cells sorted from blood, obtained in a trial of the OX40 agonist ivuxolimab. The TCR comes from an adult with an advanced solid tumor such as melanoma, head and neck, liver or kidney cancer. This chain connects TRBV6-1 to TRBJ1-1; 7 bases agree with TRBD1. The CDR3 bases are TGTGCCAGCTTTCGGGACAGCAACATGAACACTGAAGCTTTCTTT. Translated, it gives CASFRDSNMNTEAFF.